One sample yielded the 28 T cell receptor beta chains listed below, sequenced in a study of post-analysis software for immune sequencing data. Included in the TCR beta cDNA libraries were unique molecular identifiers. MiXCR, run by TCRdb on the PCR reads, gives a single entry per CDR3 protein. Among around 500,000 distinct CDR3 sequences listed, around a third were seen once. Overall study results and limits: Higher frequency in patients than in controls was seen for a handful of TRBV segments, with TRBV5-6, TRBV5-1 and TRBV20-1 among them.

The antigens these receptors bind are not known. Source material: blood. The receptors were sampled from a girl aged 2 to 17 with multiple sclerosis.

The chain joins TRBV6-1 to TRBJ1-5, with D unclear. V gave up 2 bases and J gave up 1 base, with 9 bases separating them. Germline lookup yields CDR1 MNHNS and CDR2 SASEGT. The CDR3 has 15 amino acids. The CDR3 nucleotides read TGTGCCAGCAGTGAATTTGGTGAGAGCAATCAGCCCCAGCATTTT. Translating it yields CASSEFGESNQPQHF.

The table lists this clonotype with many counts. The chain employs TRBV25-1 and TRBJ2-5; maybe TRBD2 (6 bases). In germline, CDR1 is MGHDK, CDR2 SYGVNS. CDR3 length: 13 amino acids. Trimming removed 8 bases from V and 5 bases from J, with 15 bases in between. The CDR3 here is CASRLGGGETQYF. The CDR3 DNA is TGTGCCAGCCGCCTGGGGGGAGGTGAGACCCAGTACTTC.

On this clonotype: This may come from a read error, since a much larger clone is one base off. The chain carries TRBV12-3 or TRBV12-4 and TRBJ2-5; no definite D call. Judging by the DNA end, TRBJ2-7 fits better; the J call may be wrong. This CDR3 contains 12 residues. Written as DNA, the CDR3 is TGTGCCAGCAGTTTTACCAGGTACGAGCAGTACTTC. This gives the protein CASSFTRYEQYF.

The J gene is TRBJ1-1, the V gene TRBV5-1; D is undetermined. The CDR3 totals 14 residues. Per the germline V gene, CDR1 is SGHRS and CDR2 is YFSETQ. Deletions cut 4 bases from V and 2 bases from J, with 12 bases between. The CDR3 DNA reads TGCGCCAGCAGCCCCATGCCAGAAAACACTGAAGCTTTCTTT. Encoded protein: CASSPMPENTEAFF.

The V gene is TRBV20-1, the J gene TRBJ1-1; D is unclear. Between the trimmed V and J ends, which lost 6 bases and 6 bases, there was a span of 5 bases. The CDR3 runs 9 residues. CDR1 DFQATT and CDR2 SNEGSKA come from the germline V gene (reference sequence). The CDR3 DNA reads as TGCAGTGCCCCCGCTGAAGCTTTCTTT. Encoded protein: CSAPAEAFF.

Concerning this clonotype itself: This clone may be a read error of a much larger clone one base away. The CDR3 DNA reads as TGTGCCAGCGGCTTAGCGGTCCCAGAGACCCAGTACTTC. Its translation is CASGLAVPETQYF. The chain has TRBV7-6 and TRBJ2-5, with D possibly matching TRBD2 (6 bases). This CDR3 spans 13 amino acids. The germline gives CDR1 SGHVS, CDR2 FNYEAQ.

This chain uses TRBV19 with TRBJ1-5, with 7 bases lining up with TRBD1. The CDR3 spans 16 residues. The V gene's germline CDR1 is LNHDA and CDR2 SQIVND (reference sequence). Trimming removed 5 bases from V and 5 bases from J; junction bases left unmatched: 12. This chain's CDR3 is CASSGVRQGGDQPQHF. The CDR3 bases are TGTGCCAGTAGTGGTGTGAGACAGGGAGGCGATCAGCCCCAGCATTTT.

There are a few counts of this clonotype. The V and J genes are TRBV9 and TRBJ1-5; possibly TRBD1 for D (5 bases). V lost 1 base to trimming and J lost 5 bases, with 7 bases between them. The CDR3 is made up of 13 amino acids. Germline assignment: CDR1 SGDLS and CDR2 YYNGEE. The CDR3 loop is CASSVQGDQPQHF. In DNA form, the CDR3 reads TGTGCCAGCAGCGTACAGGGTGATCAGCCCCAGCATTTT.

The sample holds a few counts of this clonotype. V is TRBV5-1 and J is TRBJ2-3; 11 bases agree with TRBD2. Germline V gene sequence: CDR1 SGHRS, CDR2 YFSETQ. The V gene end was trimmed by 3 bases and the J gene end by 3 bases; junction bases not matched to a gene: 3. The CDR3 sequence is 15 residues long. The DNA of the CDR3 is TGCGCCAGCAGCTGGCTAGCGGGGGGTACAGATACGCAGTATTTT. Its protein is CASSWLAGGTDTQYF.

V gene TRBV29-1 combines with J gene TRBJ2-2; 8 bases are shared with TRBD1. The CDR3 is made up of 15 amino acids. Losses at the gene ends were 0 bases for V and 5 bases for J; bases not matched to a gene: 5. CDR1 and CDR2 (germline): SQVTM, ANQGSEA. This chain's CDR3 is CSVEDRGRETGELFF. The CDR3 region has the DNA TGCAGCGTTGAAGACAGGGGGCGGGAAACCGGGGAGCTGTTTTTT.

This CDR3 reads CSVAGQGATYEQYF. The CDR3 DNA sequence: TGCAGCGTTGCGGGACAGGGCGCGACCTACGAGCAGTACTTC. The chain joins TRBV29-1 to TRBJ2-7, with 9 bases matching TRBD1. Germline V gene sequence: CDR1 SQVTM, CDR2 ANQGSEA. CDR3 length: 14 residues. J was trimmed by 2 bases and V by 4 bases; bases with no gene match: 6.

V and J are TRBV10-3 and TRBJ1-5, with TRBD1 identical over 8 bases. This CDR3 has 14 amino acids. From germline, CDR1 is ENHRY and CDR2 SYGVKD. Losses at the gene ends were 6 bases for V and 2 bases for J; bases not matched to a gene: 3. CDR3 loop: CAIRDRVGNQPQHF. CDR3 nucleotides: TGTGCCATCAGGGACAGGGTCGGCAATCAGCCCCAGCATTTT.

The sample holds a few counts of this clonotype. The genes are TRBV4-1 and TRBJ1-2; tentative D call: TRBD1 (6 bases). There are 15 residues in the CDR3. Trimming removed 1 base from V and 4 bases from J, with 13 bases in between. Germline CDR1 is MGHRA and CDR2 is YSYEKL. This chain's CDR3 is CASSQGGGPLYGYTF. CDR3 nucleotide sequence: TGCGCCAGCAGCCAAGGAGGGGGACCCCTCTATGGCTACACCTTC.

This clonotype was counted only a few times. This rearrangement joins TRBV4-1 to TRBJ1-2; 10 bases align to TRBD1. The junction had 7 bases not matched to a gene; V was cut back by 0 bases and J by 6 bases. Germline CDR1 MGHRA, CDR2 YSYEKL. This CDR3 has 16 residues. The CDR3 DNA reads as TGCGCCAGCAGCCAAGATACGGGACAGGGGAGGGATGGCTACACCTTC. Its translation: CASSQDTGQGRDGYTF.

The table lists this clonotype with a few counts. The chain combines TRBV7-9 with TRBJ2-1; D is unclear. Trimming took off 5 bases at V and 6 bases at J, with 11 bases between the two ends. CDR3 size: 13 residues. Germline V lookup: CDR1 SEHNR, CDR2 FQNEAQ (reference sequence). CDR3 in DNA: TGTGCCAGCAGCCCGAGTGACGGCAATGAGCAGTTCTTC. Residues: CASSPSDGNEQFF. Complete variable domain (other parts from reference TRBV7-9 and TRBJ2-1): DTGVSQNPRHKITKRGQNVTFRCDPISEHNRLYWYRQTLGQGPEFLTYFQNEAQLEKSRLLSDRFSAERPKGSFSTLEIQRTEQGDSAMYLCASSPSDGNEQFFGPGTRLTVL.

The rearrangement joins TRBV12-3 or TRBV12-4 to TRBJ2-3, with D perhaps matching TRBD1 (6 bases). The CDR3 totals 13 residues. The V end lost 6 bases, the J end lost 3 bases, and 10 bases lay between the germline ends. CDR3 sequence: CASRQQGTDTQYF. Written as DNA, the CDR3 is TGTGCCAGCAGACAACAGGGTACAGATACGCAGTATTTT.

J is TRBJ2-7 and V is TRBV7-2; the D is unclear. The V gene's germline CDR1 is SGHTA and CDR2 FQGNSA. The V end lost 5 bases, the J end lost 2 bases, and 10 bases lay between the germline ends. The CDR3 runs to 13 residues. The CDR3 region is CASSLSEPYEQYF. The CDR3 DNA reads as TGTGCCAGCAGCCTGAGCGAACCCTACGAGCAGTACTTC.

The sample holds a few counts of this clonotype. The chain employs TRBV4-1 and TRBJ1-5; no clear D gene. The V gene's germline CDR1 is MGHRA and CDR2 YSYEKL. V lost 3 bases, J lost 0 bases, and 9 bases lay in between. This CDR3 spans 15 amino acids. The CDR3, as DNA: TGCGCCAGCAGCCAGACGGGAATTAGCAATCAGCCCCAGCATTTT. It encodes CASSQTGISNQPQHF.

This clonotype has a handful of counts. The CDR3: CASAPRQGQETQYF. The CDR3 DNA reads TGTGCCTCAGCCCCCAGGCAGGGCCAAGAGACCCAGTACTTC. The V call is TRBV9, the J call TRBJ2-5, with D maybe TRBD1 (5 bases). Per germline, CDR1 SGDLS and CDR2 YYNGEE. The CDR3 has 14 residues. V was clipped by 10 bases and J by 1 base, with 17 bases between them.

Only a few counts were recorded for this clonotype. The chain links TRBV25-1 to TRBJ2-3; no reliable D call. Germline lookup yields CDR1 MGHDK and CDR2 SYGVNS. Trimming removed 3 bases from V and 6 bases from J, with 25 bases in between. CDR3 length: 18 amino acids. The CDR3 loop reads CASSERQPRTVAGDTQYF. The CDR3 region has the DNA TGTGCCAGCAGTGAGCGCCAACCACGGACGGTCGCTGGGGATACGCAGTATTTT.

V is TRBV20-1 and J is TRBJ2-6; a possible D gene is TRBD2 (7 bases). The CDR3 has 13 amino acids. Germline assignment: CDR1 DFQATT and CDR2 SNEGSKA (reference sequence). V dropped 5 bases and J dropped 5 bases, with 10 bases sitting between them. The CDR3 sequence is CSAWGGRANVLTF. The CDR3 bases are TGCAGTGCTTGGGGGGGCAGGGCCAACGTCCTGACTTTC.

The chain combines TRBV2 with TRBJ1-2; D call uncertain. The V gene lost 6 bases and the J gene lost 0 bases, with 14 bases spanning the gap. From germline, CDR1 is SNHLY and CDR2 FYNNEI. The CDR3 runs 15 residues. The CDR3 reads CASSREGSPNYGYTF. The CDR3 DNA follows: TGTGCCAGCAGCCGGGAGGGCTCGCCTAACTATGGCTACACCTTC.

The chain employs TRBV12-3 or TRBV12-4 and TRBJ1-2; D is perhaps TRBD1 (5 bases). This CDR3 has 16 residues. Trimming cost V 7 bases and J 3 bases, with 21 bases left between them. Here the CDR3 reads CASKDLQGFGDYGYTF. CDR3 bases: TGTGCCAGCAAAGACCTCCAGGGCTTTGGAGACTATGGCTACACCTTC.

The gene calls are TRBV3-1 and TRBJ2-4; TRBD1 is a possible D gene (5 bases). The CDR3 is 13 residues long. With 7 bases removed from V and 7 bases from J, the gap between germline ends came to 14 bases. From germline, CDR1 is LGHDT and CDR2 YNNKEL (reference sequence). The CDR3 nucleotides are TGTGCCAGCACCTTCGTCAGGGTTAACATTCAGTACTTC. Protein sequence: CASTFVRVNIQYF.

In this sample, this clonotype turned up once. This could be a read error, since a much larger clone is one nucleotide away. The chain links TRBV5-5 to TRBJ2-7; D not certain. V lost 7 bases to trimming and J lost 3 bases, with 5 bases between them. The CDR3 is 10 residues long. Germline V gene sequence: CDR1 SGHKS, CDR2 YYEKEE (reference sequence). CDR3 residues: CASGDYEQYF. The CDR3, as DNA: TGTGCCAGCGGGGACTACGAGCAGTACTTC.

This clonotype showed up just a few times. The chain has TRBV5-1 and TRBJ1-1, with D perhaps matching TRBD1 (5 bases). CDR1 is SGHRS, CDR2 YFSETQ, per germline. This CDR3 contains 16 residues. V dropped 4 bases and J dropped 1 base, with 17 bases sitting between them. CDR3 DNA: TGCGCCAGCAGCCCGACCCCGGGACTTCAGAACACTGAAGCTTTCTTT. It specifies CASSPTPGLQNTEAFF.

The gene calls are TRBV6-5 and TRBJ2-1; 10 bases map to TRBD1. J lost 4 bases, V lost 6 bases, and 6 bases had no gene match. CDR3 length: 15 amino acids. CDR1 is MNHEY, CDR2 SVGAGI, per germline. The CDR3 reads CASRSPGQGYNEQFF. CDR3 in DNA: TGTGCCAGCAGATCCCCGGGACAGGGGTACAATGAGCAGTTCTTC.

V usage is TRBV12-3 or TRBV12-4 and J usage is TRBJ2-4; TRBD1 matches 7 bases. The J call could be wrong; TRBJ2-7 is a better fit for the DNA end. The CDR3 is made up of 14 amino acids. The CDR3 DNA follows: TGTGCCAGCACCCCCCGGACAGGACCCTACGAGCAGTACTTC. Residues: CASTPRTGPYEQYF.